The 18 T cell receptor beta chains in this list originate from one sample, sequenced in a study of T cell responses to AZD1222 COVID-19 vaccine. Libraries were prepared by immunoSEQ multiplex PCR; TCRdb keeps only in-frame clonotypes and omits some of them. The table shows more than 75,000 clones, with roughly nine tenths occurring only once. The specimen comprised peripheral blood, sampled on day 0 of AZD1222 vaccination. The source is an adult in good health.

The rearrangement links TRBV28 to TRBJ2-1; 11 bases are shared with TRBD1. The V segment lost 6 bases and the J segment 5 bases; nucleotides outside the gene matches: 9. The germline CDR1 and CDR2 sequences are MDHEN and SYDVKM. The CDR3 runs 16 residues. CDR3: CASRTTGQGAHNEQFF. The CDR3 DNA reads TGTGCCAGCAGGACTACCGGACAGGGGGCACACAATGAGCAGTTCTTC.

The V gene is TRBV5-1, the J gene TRBJ2-1; D not certain. Trimming removed 0 bases at V and 7 bases at J, with 5 bases between. Germline V gene lookup returns CDR1 SGHRS and CDR2 YFSETQ. The CDR3 spans 12 residues. The DNA for the CDR3 is TGCGCCAGCAGCTTGGTAACTAATGAGCAGTTCTTC. Protein: CASSLVTNEQFF.

The rearrangement links TRBV3-1 (or the pseudogene TRBV3-2) to TRBJ1-5; the D is unclear. Germline values: CDR1 LGHDT, CDR2 YNNKEL (reference sequence). The CDR3 covers 15 residues. V lost 4 bases and J 4 bases, leaving 14 bases between the germline ends. CDR3 sequence reads: CASSPMGYGNQPQHF. CDR3 DNA sequence: TGTGCCAGCAGCCCGATGGGTTATGGGAATCAGCCCCAGCATTTT.

The V and J genes are TRBV9 and TRBJ2-1; 9 nucleotides agree with TRBD1. The CDR3 has 15 amino acids. V lost 3 bases, J lost 5 bases, and 6 bases stayed unmatched. Germline V gene lookup returns CDR1 SGDLS and CDR2 YYNGEE. The CDR3 coding sequence is TGTGCCAGCAGCGCCCGGGACAGGGTAGACAATGAGCAGTTCTTC. Residues: CASSARDRVDNEQFF.

This chain connects TRBV5-8 to TRBJ2-3, with TRBD1 matching over 8 bases. Germline CDR1 SGHTS, CDR2 YDEGEE. CDR3 length equals 19 residues. V trimming: 7 bases; J trimming: 2 bases; junction bases outside the gene matches: 21. CDR3 region: CASPNGQGGRSSVTDTQYF. CDR3 in DNA: TGTGCCAGCCCCAATGGACAGGGCGGGCGGAGTTCGGTCACAGATACGCAGTATTTT.

V gene TRBV5-1 combines with J gene TRBJ2-3, with a weak D call TRBD1 (5 bases). The CDR3 runs to 15 residues. Germline lookup yields CDR1 SGHRS and CDR2 YFSETQ. The V and J ends lost 0 bases and 5 bases respectively, with 13 bases between them. The CDR3 loop is CASSLGYLGLDTQYF. The CDR3 DNA is TGCGCCAGCAGCTTGGGGTATTTGGGGCTAGATACGCAGTATTTT.

This clone was detected only once. This chain uses TRBV10-3 with TRBJ2-7; unclear D gene. This CDR3 is 13 amino acids long. V was trimmed by 0 bases and J by 4 bases, leaving 7 bases between them. From germline, CDR1 is ENHRY and CDR2 SYGVKD. The CDR3 region is CAISESRVYEQYF. As DNA, the CDR3 is TGTGCCATCAGTGAGTCAAGGGTATACGAGCAGTACTTC.

The rearrangement uses TRBV13 and TRBJ2-1; 12 bases agree with TRBD2. The V gene end was trimmed by 4 bases and the J gene end by 8 bases; junction bases not matched to a gene: 6. The CDR3 spans 15 residues. CDR1 and CDR2 from the germline V gene are PRHDT and FYEKMQ (reference sequence). The CDR3, as DNA: TGTGCCAGCAGCTCTCGACTAGCGGGGGATTATGAGCAGTTCTTC. Translated, it gives CASSSRLAGDYEQFF.

The chain's CDR3 is CASSLRGGNQETQYF. CDR3 in DNA: TGTGCCAGCAGCTTACGGGGGGGGAACCAAGAGACCCAGTACTTC. The chain links TRBV7-2 to TRBJ2-5; 8 nucleotides match TRBD2. Germline CDR1 reads SGHTA; CDR2 reads FQGNSA. V trimming: 2 bases; J trimming: 0 bases; junction bases outside the gene matches: 2. The CDR3 totals 15 residues.

The V call is TRBV19, the J call TRBJ2-7; the D is unclear. V was cut by 6 bases and J by 2 bases, with 14 bases left in between. This CDR3 has 14 amino acids. Germline-derived CDR1 and CDR2 are LNHDA and SQIVND (reference sequence). Written as DNA, the CDR3 is TGTGCCAGTAGACCGGACGGTAGAACCTACGAGCAGTACTTC. Translating it yields CASRPDGRTYEQYF.

This clone was seen once. This chain uses TRBV2 with TRBJ2-3; the match to TRBD2 covers 8 bases. The CDR3 loop spans 14 amino acids. The J segment lost 11 bases and the V segment lost 4 bases, leaving 11 bases of the junction unmatched. Germline loops: CDR1 SNHLY, CDR2 FYNNEI. The CDR3 DNA is TGTGCCAGCAGTGTCGGACTAGCCCTTATCCGGCAGTATTTT. Encoded protein: CASSVGLALIRQYF.

This rearrangement joins TRBV19 to TRBJ1-2; possible D gene TRBD1, 5 bases. Germline V lookup: CDR1 LNHDA, CDR2 SQIVND (reference sequence). The CDR3 totals 12 residues. Between the trimmed V and J ends, which lost 5 bases and 3 bases, there was a span of 7 bases. The CDR3, as DNA: TGTGCCAGTAGTGTCAGGGACTATGGCTACACCTTC. It is translated as CASSVRDYGYTF.

A single count supports this clone. The chain combines TRBV29-1 with TRBJ1-2, with D possibly TRBD1 on 5 matching bases. The V gene's germline CDR1 is SQVTM and CDR2 ANQGSEA. There are 10 residues in the CDR3. V was shortened by 3 bases and J by 8 bases, with 7 bases between the two germline ends. The DNA for the CDR3 is TGCAGCGTTGAGAGGGACGGCTACACCTTC. Translating it yields CSVERDGYTF. Drawing the rest from reference TRBV29-1 and TRBJ1-2, the complete variable domain is SAVISQKPSRDICQRGTSLTIQCQVDSQVTMMFWYRQQPGQSLTLIATANQGSEATYESGFVIDKFPISRPNLTFSTLTVSNMSPEDSSIYLCSVERDGYTFGSGTRLTVV.

The gene calls are TRBV4-1 and TRBJ1-2, with a tentative D call TRBD1 (5 bases). Trimming stripped 1 base from V and 2 bases from J, with 8 bases between. The length of the CDR3 is 14 residues. CDR1 and CDR2 from the germline V gene are MGHRA and YSYEKL. The CDR3 DNA sequence: TGCGCCAGCAGCCAAGGTTGGGGGAACTATGGCTACACCTTC. Translation gives CASSQGWGNYGYTF.

The chain uses TRBV25-1 and TRBJ1-1; D is unresolved. CDR3 length: 14 amino acids. V lost 6 bases and J lost 3, with 14 bases in between. The germline CDR1 and CDR2 sequences are MGHDK and SYGVNS. The chain's CDR3 is CASRKETLDTEAFF. The DNA for the CDR3 is TGTGCCAGCAGGAAGGAGACCTTGGACACTGAAGCTTTCTTT.

The chain employs TRBV7-9 and TRBJ1-3; D not certain. Germline loops: CDR1 SEHNR, CDR2 FQNEAQ (reference sequence). Trimming pared 8 bases from V and 4 bases from J, leaving 9 bases between. The CDR3 contains 12 residues. The chain's CDR3 is CASVARGNTIYF. The CDR3 nucleotides read TGTGCCAGCGTCGCTAGGGGAAACACCATATATTTT.

The V gene is TRBV6-5, the J gene TRBJ1-3; D not resolved. In germline, CDR1 is MNHEY, CDR2 SVGAGI. V was trimmed by 6 bases and J by 8 bases, leaving 17 bases between them. The CDR3 extends over 14 amino acids. As DNA, the CDR3 is TGTGCCAGCAGCCAAGCGGGCCCCGGGTACACCATATATTTT. This sequence encodes CASSQAGPGYTIYF.

The count of this clone is one. This chain uses TRBV6-2 or TRBV6-3 with TRBJ2-3; no reliable D call. Trimming removed 1 base at V and 6 bases at J, with 5 bases between. CDR1 is MNHEY, CDR2 SVGEGT, per germline. The CDR3 extends over 12 amino acids. CDR3 DNA: TGTGCCAGCAGTTACTGGGCTGATACGCAGTATTTT. This translates into CASSYWADTQYF.